A single sample is the source of the 15 T cell receptor beta chains below, sequenced in a study of neurological immune-mediated disorders. TCRdb analysed the 5' RACE reads with MiXCR anew, one entry per CDR3 protein. The profile covers tens of thousands of distinct CDR3 sequences, with 3.8% appearing a single time and 2.2% taken by the ten largest. The source material was PBMCs. The origin of the receptors is a young man with multiple sclerosis.

In its sample, this clonotype was seen many times. The rearrangement joins TRBV7-9 to TRBJ2-7, with a weak D call TRBD1 (6 bases). Germline V lookup: CDR1 SEHNR, CDR2 FQNEAQ (reference sequence). The V end lost 4 bases, the J end lost 6 bases, and 16 bases lay between the germline ends. The CDR3 sequence is 14 residues long. This chain's CDR3 is CASSSLRTGTEQYF. The CDR3 coding sequence is TGTGCCAGCAGCTCGCTTCGAACAGGGACCGAGCAGTACTTC.

This clonotype was seen repeatedly, ten times or more. The J gene is TRBJ2-1, the V gene TRBV20-1, with D perhaps matching TRBD2 (6 bases). Germline V gene sequence: CDR1 DFQATT, CDR2 SNEGSKA (reference sequence). This CDR3 has 16 amino acids. The ends were cut back, 3 bases at V and 1 base at J, with 16 bases in the middle. The chain's CDR3 is CSARVPAGRSYNEQFF. CDR3 nucleotide sequence: TGCAGTGCTAGGGTTCCCGCGGGGCGATCCTACAATGAGCAGTTCTTC.

This clonotype is medium-sized (0.01 to 0.1%) within its sample. This chain uses TRBV15 with TRBJ2-5, with 8 bases matching TRBD2. The J segment lost 2 bases and the V segment lost 5 bases, leaving 4 bases of the junction unmatched. The CDR3 runs to 14 residues. The germline V gene has CDR1 LNHNV and CDR2 YYDKDF (reference sequence). The CDR3 nucleotides are TGTGCCACCAGCGGTGTAGCGGGGCAAGAGACCCAGTACTTC. It is translated as CATSGVAGQETQYF.

Ten or more counts support this clonotype. The chain links TRBV6-1 to TRBJ1-6, with TRBD1 matching over 8 bases. The J segment lost 14 bases and the V segment lost 8 bases, leaving 14 bases of the junction unmatched. The length of the CDR3 is 14 residues. Germline V gives CDR1 MNHNS, CDR2 SASEGT. In DNA, the CDR3 is TGTGCCAGCTTCACTTACAGGGGGACGTTCGCCCTCCACTTT. Its protein product is CASFTYRGTFALHF.

The chain has TRBV19 and TRBJ1-4; weak D call: TRBD1 (5 bases). Germline V CDR1 and CDR2: LNHDA, SQIVND (reference sequence). Trimming cost V 6 bases and J 5 bases, with 13 bases left between them. This CDR3 region has 14 residues. CDR3 sequence: CASSIDSRNEKLFF. The CDR3 nucleotides are TGTGCCAGTAGCATTGACAGCCGGAATGAAAAACTGTTTTTT.

This clonotype occurred many times. The J gene is TRBJ2-3, the V gene TRBV7-2, with D perhaps matching TRBD1 (5 bases). The V end was cut by 5 bases, the J end by 5 bases, with 17 bases between. The CDR3 extends over 15 amino acids. CDR1 is SGHTA, CDR2 FQGNSA, per germline. Written as DNA, the CDR3 is TGTGCCAGCAGCCCTCAGGTGGGGCTTATAGATACGCAGTATTTT. Its translation is CASSPQVGLIDTQYF.

In this sample, this clonotype turned up many times. The rearrangement links TRBV11-2 to TRBJ2-1; maybe TRBD2 (5 bases). V gave up 2 bases and J gave up 4 bases, with 12 bases separating them. Germline V gene sequence: CDR1 SGHAT, CDR2 FQNNGV. CDR3 length: 15 amino acids. CDR3 in DNA: TGTGCCAGCAGCTTACACCGGGGTTGGTACAATGAGCAGTTCTTC. Translation: CASSLHRGWYNEQFF.

This clonotype was counted many times. This rearrangement joins TRBV5-6 to TRBJ1-1, with D maybe TRBD1 (6 bases). CDR1 and CDR2 from the germline V gene are SGHDT and YYEEEE. V lost 3 bases and J lost 2, with 8 bases in between. This CDR3 contains 13 residues. This CDR3 is CASSWTVNTEAFF. CDR3 sequence (DNA): TGTGCCAGCAGCTGGACAGTCAACACTGAAGCTTTCTTT.

The sample holds many counts of this clonotype. The V gene is TRBV20-1, the J gene TRBJ2-5; 7 bases align to TRBD1. The germline V gene has CDR1 DFQATT and CDR2 SNEGSKA (reference sequence). V was clipped by 6 bases and J by 2 bases; unmatched bases: 6. The CDR3 has 13 residues. This CDR3 reads CSANRDSQETQYF. The CDR3 DNA follows: TGCAGTGCAAACCGGGACAGTCAAGAGACCCAGTACTTC.

This clonotype was observed a handful of times. The CDR3 loop reads CASSFLANYGYTF. The CDR3 coding sequence is TGTGCCAGCAGCTTCCTGGCTAACTATGGCTACACCTTC. The genes are TRBV27 and TRBJ1-2; D gene ambiguous. The germline V and J ends were trimmed by 6 bases and 0 bases, with 8 bases remaining between them. The CDR3 has 13 residues. Germline-derived CDR1 and CDR2 are MNHEY and SMNVEV (reference sequence).

This clonotype is judged medium-sized. The V and J genes are TRBV3-1 and TRBJ2-3; D assignment may be TRBD1 or TRBD2 (5 bases each). CDR3 size: 17 residues. CDR1 is LGHDT, CDR2 YNNKEL, per germline (reference sequence). V dropped 5 bases and J dropped 6 bases, with 24 bases sitting between them. DNA of the CDR3: TGTGCCAGCAGCTTTCCTGCTAGGGCTCAGGGACCGGATACGCAGTATTTT. This encodes CASSFPARAQGPDTQYF.

The genes are TRBV4-3 and TRBJ2-5, with D perhaps matching TRBD1 or TRBD2 (5 bases each). CDR1 and CDR2 from the germline V gene are LGHNA and YSLEER. Deletions cut 0 bases from V and 3 bases from J, with 17 bases between. CDR3 size: 17 residues. CDR3 sequence: CASSQDSLGRKKETQYF. The CDR3 bases are TGCGCCAGCAGCCAAGATTCGTTGGGACGGAAAAAAGAGACCCAGTACTTC.

This chain uses TRBV5-1 with TRBJ2-5; a possible D gene is TRBD2 (6 bases). Germline-derived CDR1 and CDR2 are SGHRS and YFSETQ. This CDR3 comprises 13 residues. V was pared by 7 bases and J by 4 bases, with 14 bases between. CDR3 amino acids: CASGRGSGETQYF. In DNA, the CDR3 is TGCGCCAGCGGACGGGGGAGTGGAGAGACCCAGTACTTC.

This clonotype was observed at least ten times. The genes are TRBV11-2 and TRBJ2-5, with D tentatively TRBD1 (5 bases). This CDR3 spans 14 amino acids. Germline V gene data show CDR1 as SGHAT and CDR2 as FQNNGV. The V and J ends lost 2 bases and 5 bases respectively, with 12 bases between them. The CDR3 is CASSLSGMWETQYF. In DNA form, the CDR3 reads TGTGCCAGCAGCTTATCAGGGATGTGGGAGACCCAGTACTTC. Variable domain in full (rest from reference TRBV11-2 and TRBJ2-5): EAGVAQSPRYKIIEKRQSVAFWCNPISGHATLYWYQQILGQGPKLLIQFQNNGVVDDSQLPKDRFSAERLKGVDSTLKIQPAKLEDSAVYLCASSLSGMWETQYFGPGTRLLVL.

This clonotype was recorded many times. This chain links TRBV20-1 with TRBJ2-1; TRBD2 agrees at 11 bases. Trimming at V came to 3 bases and at J to 5 bases, leaving 9 bases not matched to a gene. This CDR3 is 16 amino acids long. CDR1 is DFQATT, CDR2 SNEGSKA, per germline (reference sequence). CDR3 protein: CSARRTSGGLDNEQFF. The CDR3 bases are TGCAGTGCTAGGCGCACTAGCGGGGGTCTTGACAATGAGCAGTTCTTC.